These 27 T cell receptor beta chains were all obtained from the same sample, sequenced in a study of blood T cells in healthy people across ages. Together with a sample-barcoded 5' primer, a J-beta primer mix was included in a second PCR lasting about 7 to 12 cycles. Using its own MiXCR run on the 5' RACE reads, TCRdb lists one record per CDR3 protein. The sample has 800,000 to 950,000 distinct CDR3 sequences; about 28% are singletons. Separately, the same data were catalogued under a study of T cells of mothers and their children.

The source material was blood. These TCRs come from a woman between 40 and 50 years old in good health.

V and J are TRBV5-1 and TRBJ1-2; the match to TRBD1 covers 9 bases. The V gene end was trimmed by 3 bases and the J gene end by 8 bases; junction bases not matched to a gene: 17. Germline CDR1 and CDR2: SGHRS and YFSETQ. The CDR3 has 17 amino acids. CDR3 in amino acids: CASSSGQGNIQSMGYTF. The CDR3, as DNA: TGCGCCAGCAGCTCAGGACAGGGGAACATTCAGAGCATGGGCTACACCTTC. Full variable domain (missing parts from reference TRBV5-1 and TRBJ1-2): KAGVTQTPRYLIKTRGQQVTLSCSPISGHRSVSWYQQTPGQGLQFLFEYFSETQRNKGNFPGRFSGRQFSNSRSEMNVSTLELGDSALYLCASSSGQGNIQSMGYTFGSGTRLTVV.

The rearrangement uses TRBV9 and TRBJ1-5; D is unclear. CDR1 is SGDLS, CDR2 YYNGEE, per germline. V dropped 4 bases and J dropped 3 bases, with 8 bases sitting between them. CDR3 length: 13 residues. The CDR3 DNA reads TGTGCCAGCAGCACCGACCCCAATCAGCCCCAGCATTTT. Residues: CASSTDPNQPQHF.

About this clonotype itself: It may be a read error: a sequence one base away is much more abundant. CDR3 nucleotide sequence: TGTACCAGCAGTTTTCTAGGGGAGAGGGGCTACACCTTC. Encoded protein: CTSSFLGERGYTF. The chain carries TRBV28 and TRBJ1-2, with TRBD1 as a possible D gene (5 bases). The germline CDR1 and CDR2 sequences are MDHEN and SYDVKM. The length of the CDR3 is 13 residues.

This clonotype was detected a few times. DNA for the CDR3: TGTGCCAGCAGTTACGGGGGACGGATTGATGGCTACACCTTC. Its protein product is CASSYGGRIDGYTF. The V and J genes are TRBV6-5 and TRBJ1-2; tentatively, D is TRBD1 (5 bases). V was shortened by 2 bases and J by 6 bases, with 13 bases between the two germline ends. CDR3 length: 14 residues. In germline, CDR1 is MNHEY, CDR2 SVGAGI.

Regarding this clonotype: One end of the junction varies from germline; a read error may be responsible. V usage is TRBV10-3 and J usage is TRBJ2-3, with TRBD2 matching over 8 bases. The CDR3 runs 16 residues. Germline V gene data show CDR1 as ENHRY and CDR2 as SYGVKD. For the CDR3, the DNA is TGCGCCATCAGTGAGTTCGGGGGGGGCCGGGAAGATACGCAGTATTTT. Amino acid sequence: CAISEFGGGREDTQYF.

The chain uses TRBV18 and TRBJ1-1, with unresolved D. V lost 3 bases and J 5 bases, leaving 10 bases between the germline ends. CDR1 and CDR2 from the germline V gene are KGHSH and LQKENI. The CDR3 extends over 13 amino acids. CDR3 bases: TGTGCCAGCTCACCGAAGATGGGAACTGAAGCTTTCTTT. Its translation is CASSPKMGTEAFF.

This clonotype was seen ten or more times. The junction and the germline gene differ at one end; a read error may be behind it. The V call is TRBV5-1, the J call TRBJ2-7; 7 nucleotides match TRBD1. Germline V gene data show CDR1 as SGHRS and CDR2 as YFSETQ. The CDR3 sequence is 14 residues long. The DNA of the CDR3 is TGTGCCAGCAGCCCCGGGACAGTTTCCTACGAGCAGTACTTC. Residues: CASSPGTVSYEQYF.

This clonotype was seen only a few times. The CDR3 DNA is TGTGCCAGCAGTTTAGGAGGGGACTATCAGCCCCAGCATTTT. Protein: CASSLGGDYQPQHF. The chain combines TRBV28 with TRBJ1-5; a weak D match, TRBD1 (5 bases). Germline V lookup: CDR1 MDHEN, CDR2 SYDVKM. V was pared by 2 bases and J by 5 bases, with 10 bases between. The length of the CDR3 is 14 residues.

The chain combines TRBV11-2 with TRBJ2-1; possible D gene TRBD1, 7 bases. CDR3 size: 16 residues. V was pared by 5 bases and J by 0 bases, with 14 bases between. The germline gives CDR1 SGHAT, CDR2 FQNNGV. In DNA, the CDR3 is TGTGCCAGCAGCGGCGCGGGACAGAGCTCCTACAATGAGCAGTTCTTC. As protein: CASSGAGQSSYNEQFF. The complete variable domain, with remaining parts taken from reference TRBV11-2 and TRBJ2-1, reads EAGVAQSPRYKIIEKRQSVAFWCNPISGHATLYWYQQILGQGPKLLIQFQNNGVVDDSQLPKDRFSAERLKGVDSTLKIQPAKLEDSAVYLCASSGAGQSSYNEQFFGPGTRLTVL.

At least ten counts were recorded for this clonotype. One end of the junction varies from germline; a read error may be responsible. This chain uses TRBV28 with TRBJ2-7; TRBD2 is a possible D gene (7 bases). The CDR3 totals 17 residues. Germline V CDR1 and CDR2: MDHEN, SYDVKM. CDR3: CASSFAGGQLLSYEQYF. In DNA form, the CDR3 reads TGTGCCAGTAGTTTTGCCGGGGGGCAGCTCCTCTCCTACGAGCAGTACTTC.

V usage is TRBV10-2 and J usage is TRBJ2-5, with 10 bases fitting TRBD1. The CDR3 sequence is 15 residues long. The trim removed 5 bases at V and 2 bases at J, leaving 5 bases unmatched. Germline CDR1 WSHSY, CDR2 SAAADI. The CDR3 region is CASSPTDRGQETQYF. The CDR3 nucleotides read TGCGCCAGCAGTCCGACGGACAGGGGGCAAGAGACCCAGTACTTC.

This clonotype was recorded many times. The rearrangement joins TRBV27 to TRBJ2-7, with D possibly called TRBD1 or TRBD2 (6 bases each). V was clipped by 0 bases and J by 0 bases, with 12 bases between them. This CDR3 contains 16 residues. Per germline, CDR1 MNHEY and CDR2 SMNVEV (reference sequence). CDR3: CASSLSGGFISYEQYF. CDR3 coding DNA: TGTGCCAGCAGTTTATCAGGGGGGTTCATCTCCTACGAGCAGTACTTC.

This clonotype appeared many times. V usage is TRBV10-3 and J usage is TRBJ2-1; 12 positions agree with TRBD2. CDR3 length equals 17 residues. CDR1 is ENHRY, CDR2 SYGVKD, per germline. V was clipped by 2 bases and J by 8 bases; unmatched bases: 10. CDR3 coding DNA: TGTGCCATCAGTGAGCTCTCGGCTAGCGGGGGGGCAGATGAGCAGTTCTTC. Residues: CAISELSASGGADEQFF.

This rearrangement joins TRBV5-1 to TRBJ1-2, with TRBD1 identical over 8 bases. Germline values: CDR1 SGHRS, CDR2 YFSETQ. Germline trimming cut 1 base from V and 3 bases from J; bases unmatched to any gene: 5. The CDR3 runs 15 residues. The CDR3 spells CASSLSAGGDYGYTF. Written as DNA, the CDR3 is TGCGCCAGCAGCTTGAGTGCAGGGGGCGACTATGGCTACACCTTC.

The chain links TRBV7-3 to TRBJ2-3; D gene ambiguous. This CDR3 contains 14 residues. Germline V gives CDR1 SGHTA, CDR2 FQGTGA. V was trimmed by 2 bases and J by 7 bases, leaving 13 bases between them. The chain's CDR3 is CASSLSGQGYTQYF. DNA of the CDR3: TGTGCCAGCAGCTTATCCGGCCAAGGGTATACGCAGTATTTT.

This clonotype was found a few times. The chain couples TRBV2 to TRBJ2-7; 7 bases are a match to TRBD2. The CDR3 extends over 15 amino acids. Germline V lookup: CDR1 SNHLY, CDR2 FYNNEI. J lost 5 bases, V lost 6 bases, and 13 bases had no gene match. The CDR3 spells CASRARGPGRDEQYF. The CDR3 DNA sequence: TGTGCCAGCAGGGCGCGGGGCCCTGGGAGGGACGAGCAGTACTTC.

This clonotype was counted a few times. This chain connects TRBV20-1 to TRBJ2-5, with 11 bases lining up with TRBD2. After removal of 3 bases from V and 5 bases from J, the junction contained 5 bases not matched to a gene. The germline V gene encodes CDR1 DFQATT and CDR2 SNEGSKA (reference sequence). The CDR3 extends over 14 amino acids. The CDR3 loop is CSASKTSGKETQYF. CDR3 coding DNA: TGCAGTGCTAGTAAGACTAGCGGGAAGGAGACCCAGTACTTC.

V is TRBV18 and J is TRBJ1-4; D call uncertain. In germline, CDR1 is KGHSH, CDR2 LQKENI. The CDR3 loop spans 15 amino acids. V was cut by 3 bases and J by 1 base, with 9 bases left in between. In DNA form, the CDR3 reads TGTGCCAGCTCACCTAAACAGAAAACTAATGAAAAACTGTTTTTT. The encoded protein is CASSPKQKTNEKLFF.

The rearrangement joins TRBV2 to TRBJ2-3; 9 bases agree with TRBD2. Germline V gene data show CDR1 as SNHLY and CDR2 as FYNNEI. The CDR3 is 14 amino acids. Unmatched junction bases numbered 6, after V lost 4 bases and J lost 7 bases. The CDR3 DNA reads as TGTGCCAGCAGTGTGGGGACTAGCATGAATACGCAGTATTTT. It specifies CASSVGTSMNTQYF.

This clonotype was seen more than once but under ten times. Without the conserved terminal phenylalanine or tryptophan, this CDR3 likely stems from a read error. The gene calls are TRBV7-9 and TRBJ1-1; D may be TRBD1 (5 bases). Trimming removed 5 bases at V and 1 base at J, with 11 bases between. Germline CDR1 and CDR2: SEHNR and FQNEAQ (reference sequence). The CDR3 spans 14 residues. CDR3 sequence (DNA): TGTGCCAGCAGCCCCGGGACGAAGAACACTGAAGCTTTCGTT. Translation: CASSPGTKNTEAFV.

The J gene is TRBJ1-6, the V gene TRBV20-1, with D perhaps TRBD1 (6 bases). This CDR3 region has 17 residues. With 0 bases removed from V and 4 bases from J, the gap between germline ends came to 16 bases. Per the germline V gene, CDR1 is DFQATT and CDR2 is SNEGSKA (reference sequence). CDR3 bases: TGCAGTGCTAGAGATCGGAACCGGGGGCATTATAATTCACCCCTCCACTTT. This sequence encodes CSARDRNRGHYNSPLHF.

The chain employs TRBV2 and TRBJ1-1, with D unresolved. Germline-derived CDR1 and CDR2 are SNHLY and FYNNEI. This CDR3 has 13 amino acids. Trimming left V 4 bases short and J 0 bases short, with 6 bases between. CDR3 region: CASSGAMNTEAFF. CDR3 nucleotides: TGTGCCAGCAGTGGGGCGATGAACACTGAAGCTTTCTTT.

The rearrangement uses TRBV27 and TRBJ2-3, with unresolved D. Per germline, CDR1 MNHEY and CDR2 SMNVEV (reference sequence). V lost 1 base and J lost 2, with 7 bases in between. The CDR3 contains 14 residues. The CDR3 DNA follows: TGTGCCAGCAGTTTATTTGCCCCCACAGATACGCAGTATTTT. It is translated as CASSLFAPTDTQYF.

The chain recombines TRBV28 with TRBJ2-1; TRBD1 aligns across 10 bases. Germline assignment: CDR1 MDHEN and CDR2 SYDVKM. The CDR3 runs 14 residues. Losses at the gene ends were 5 bases for V and 7 bases for J; bases not matched to a gene: 5. CDR3 amino acids: CASSGTGVLNEQFF. The CDR3 DNA follows: TGTGCCAGCAGTGGGACAGGGGTTCTGAATGAGCAGTTCTTC. Complete variable domain (other parts from reference TRBV28 and TRBJ2-1): DVKVTQSSRYLVKRTGEKVFLECVQDMDHENMFWYRQDPGLGLRLIYFSYDVKMKEKGDIPEGYSVSREKKERFSLILESASTNQTSMYLCASSGTGVLNEQFFGPGTRLTVL.

To note about this clonotype: A much larger clone differs by one base, so this may be a read error. The chain combines TRBV6-6 with TRBJ2-7, with TRBD1 matching 8 bases. V was clipped by 2 bases and J by 12 bases; unmatched bases: 18. Per the germline V gene, CDR1 is MNHNY and CDR2 is SVGAGI (reference sequence). The CDR3 is 16 amino acids. CDR3 sequence: CASSYSKQGVRVGRYF. Written as DNA, the CDR3 is TGTGCCAGCAGTTACAGTAAACAGGGGGTCAGGGTCGGGCGGTACTTC.

The chain recombines TRBV18 with TRBJ2-3, with D maybe TRBD2 (6 bases). CDR1 KGHSH and CDR2 LQKENI come from the germline V gene. V was pared by 4 bases and J by 4 bases, with 12 bases between. CDR3 length: 14 residues. As DNA, the CDR3 is TGTGCCAGCTCACTGACTAGGAGCGCAGATACGCAGTATTTT. This encodes CASSLTRSADTQYF.

V is TRBV5-1 and J is TRBJ2-3; 8 bases are shared with TRBD2. With V trimmed by 0 bases and J by 5 bases, 5 bases remained unmatched. Germline lookup yields CDR1 SGHRS and CDR2 YFSETQ. This CDR3 has 15 amino acids. The CDR3 bases are TGCGCCAGCAGCTTGGACGGGGGGGCCAGAGATACGCAGTATTTT. It encodes CASSLDGGARDTQYF. The full variable domain, in which reference TRBV5-1 and TRBJ2-3 provide the parts outside the CDR3, is KAGVTQTPRYLIKTRGQQVTLSCSPISGHRSVSWYQQTPGQGLQFLFEYFSETQRNKGNFPGRFSGRQFSNSRSEMNVSTLELGDSALYLCASSLDGGARDTQYFGPGTRLTVL.